The TCR beta chain described here comes from a study of shared clonotypes between healthy human individuals. Overall study findings and caveats: Among donors, the sharing of clonotypes was expected to be influenced by sequencing depth. Non-shared clonotypes had lower generation probabilities than clonotypes shared by all four sorted-subset donors.

For this clone: What it binds is not known.

After removal of 5 bases from V and 0 bases from J, the junction contained 6 bases not matched to a gene. The CDR3 contains 16 residues. The germline V gene encodes CDR1 SGHRS and CDR2 YFSETQ. Repertoires were generated with immunoSEQ multiplex PCR, while TCRdb's copy carries only in-frame clones and drops some. The sample holds about a million clones; less than 85% are singletons and the top ten take around 1.4%. Sequences were obtained from memory CD4+ T cells sorted from blood. Subset of the sample: CD45RA-negative fraction. V gene TRBV5-1 combines with J gene TRBJ1-1; 11 nucleotides agree with TRBD1. The TCR comes from a man aged 18-30 years in good health. The CDR3 DNA sequence: TGCGCCAGCAGTTCCGGGACAGGGGGTATGAACACTGAAGCTTTCTTT. Translation: CASSSGTGGMNTEAFF.